The source of this TCR beta chain is a study of blood T cells in healthy people across ages. Notes on the study in general: Percentage of naive T cells showed a strong correlation with TCR beta diversity. Expanded clonotype shifts may have been confounded, as the donors had an unknown CMV status.

This clonotype was seen only a few times. Its cognate antigen is unknown. The study drew donors from healthy Caucasian individuals in Russia aged about 6 to 90. Alongside a J-beta primer mix, a sample-barcoded 5' primer served in a second PCR lasting roughly 6 to 12 cycles. TCRdb fed the 5' RACE reads into MiXCR, producing one record per CDR3 protein. The sample has about 1.5 million distinct CDR3 sequences, roughly two fifths seen once. Trimming left V 7 bases short and J 8 bases short, with 15 bases between. This CDR3 spans 13 amino acids. Germline-derived CDR1 and CDR2 are LGHNT and FRNRAP. V gene TRBV12-5 combines with J gene TRBJ2-1; D ambiguous. The sequenced sample was blood. The clonotype was recovered from a woman aged 18-30 years in good health. The CDR3 protein is CASVGLRSDEQFF. The CDR3 coding sequence is TGTGCTAGTGTTGGATTAAGGTCCGATGAGCAGTTCTTC.